This record covers a single TCR beta chain. Its antigen remains unidentified. This sample is drawn from a study of cytomegalovirus exposure and HLA in healthy donors. Germline V gene sequence: CDR1 LNHNV, CDR2 YYDKDF (reference sequence). CDR3 size: 14 residues. The V segment lost 1 base and the J segment 5 bases; nucleotides outside the gene matches: 0. Study observations and caveats: Presence/absence analyses treated sequencing depth as roughly uniform across donors. Association with HLA alleles at 0.05 false discovery rate was found for approximately 18,000 TCR beta sequences in a later analysis.

Use of 60 Vbeta and 13 Jbeta primers characterized the PCR. As processed by the authors: Around 10 million shared chains were among some 75 million unique TCR beta chains counted in a later analysis. Clones were read by immunoSEQ multiplex PCR, and TCRdb kept only the in-frame ones, dropping some. For V, J and clone size, that table is used; D and trimming come from the DNA. This table holds over 150,000 clones, 82% found once. The sequenced sample was PBMCs. The clonotype comes from a girl aged 10 to 17 in good health and CMV-seropositive. The chain recombines TRBV15 with TRBJ2-7; 12 nucleotides line up with TRBD2. As DNA, the CDR3 is TGTGCCACCAGCAGAGGGACTAGCGGGAACGAGCAGTACTTC. Translating gives CATSRGTSGNEQYF.